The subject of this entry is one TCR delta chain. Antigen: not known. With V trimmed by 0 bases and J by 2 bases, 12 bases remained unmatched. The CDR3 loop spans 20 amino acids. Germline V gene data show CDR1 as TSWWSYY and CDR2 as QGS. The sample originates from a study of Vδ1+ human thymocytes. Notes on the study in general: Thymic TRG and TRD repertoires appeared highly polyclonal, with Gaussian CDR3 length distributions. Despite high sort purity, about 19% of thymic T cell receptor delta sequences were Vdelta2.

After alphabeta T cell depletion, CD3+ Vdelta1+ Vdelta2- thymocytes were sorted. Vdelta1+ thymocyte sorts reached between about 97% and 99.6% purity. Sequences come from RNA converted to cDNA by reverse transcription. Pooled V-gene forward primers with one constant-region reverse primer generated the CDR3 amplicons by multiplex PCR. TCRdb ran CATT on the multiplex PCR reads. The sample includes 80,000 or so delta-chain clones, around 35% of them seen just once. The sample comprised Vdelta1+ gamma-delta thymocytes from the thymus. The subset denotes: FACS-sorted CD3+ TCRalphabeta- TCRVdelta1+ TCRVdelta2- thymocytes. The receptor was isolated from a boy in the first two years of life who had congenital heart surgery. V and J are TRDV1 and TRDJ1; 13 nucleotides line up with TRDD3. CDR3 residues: CALGELRALTGGYVTDKLIF. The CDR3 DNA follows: TGTGCTCTTGGGGAACTGAGAGCCCTTACTGGGGGATACGTAACCGATAAACTCATCTTT.